Listed below are T cell receptor beta chains from one sample, sequenced in a study of T cell repertoires in cytomegalovirus infection. MiXCR, applied by TCRdb to the reads, yields one record per CDR3 protein. Of roughly 630,000 distinct CDR3 sequences in the sample, 24% were seen once. Sequenced input: CD8+ T cells from PBMCs. The receptors come from a human donor in good health (CMV status not recorded). Some clones in this sample may be carry-over from other donors' samples. Each CDR3 is given with its conserved first and last residue. The order of the fields is clone size, V gene, D gene, J gene, CDR3 DNA, CDR3 protein. D genes are given only for firm matches. The size entry is marked missing in some rows and otherwise reads once, few, many or a size class.

>few|TRBV4-3|.|TRBJ1-2
TGCGCCAGCAGCCCGGAGGAGGCCGGGAATAACTATGGCTACACCTTC
CASSPEEAGNNYGYTF
>.|TRBV27|.|TRBJ1-1
TGTGCCAGCAGTGTCCTTGGAGGGACGGCGAACACTGAAGCTTTCTTT
CASSVLGGTANTEAFF
>few|TRBV28|.|TRBJ2-5
TGTGCCAGCAGTTTCAGGACCCCGGGGCGCTACTTC
CASSFRTPGRYF
>few|TRBV20-1|.|TRBJ1-2
TGCAGTGCTAGAGATCCCAGGTATAACTATGGCTACACCTTC
CSARDPRYNYGYTF
>few|TRBV20-1|.|TRBJ2-3
TGCAGTGCTGGGGTCGACGGGCGTGCTGAAGATACGCAGTATTTT
CSAGVDGRAEDTQYF
>many|TRBV12-3/TRBV12-4|.|TRBJ2-5
TGTGCCAGCAGTTTAGGCGAGGGGTCCCTCCAAGAGACCCAGTACTTC
CASSLGEGSLQETQYF
>many|TRBV7-9|.|TRBJ2-6
TGTGCCAGCAGCTTAAGGGATCACTCTGGGGCCAACGTCCTGACTTTC
CASSLRDHSGANVLTF
>.|TRBV12-3/TRBV12-4|.|TRBJ1-2
TGTGCCAGCAGTTTGTCCCGCCTCTATGGCTACACCTTC
CASSLSRLYGYTF
>few|TRBV5-1|.|TRBJ2-7
TGCGCCAGCAGCTTGGGAACAGGGAGCTCCGAGCAGTACTTC
CASSLGTGSSEQYF
>.|TRBV5-1|TRBD1|TRBJ2-4
TGCGCCAGGGATGTATCACAGGGGGAGAAGGACATTCGGTACTTC
CARDVSQGEKDIRYF
>many|TRBV7-6|.|TRBJ2-5
TGTGCCAGCAGCTTAGTTCCCCATGGGGAAGAGACCCAGTACTTC
CASSLVPHGEETQYF
>few|TRBV27|.|TRBJ1-5
TGTGCCAGCAGTTTAGCCGCTTATAGCAATCAGCCCCAGCATTTT
CASSLAAYSNQPQHF
>few|TRBV28|TRBD1|TRBJ1-2
TGTGCCAGCAGCCCAAACCCGGGACAGGGTGGCTACACCTTC
CASSPNPGQGGYTF
>few|TRBV2|.|TRBJ2-7
TGTGCCAGCGGGATAGACGAGCAGTACTTC
CASGIDEQYF
>.|TRBV28|.|TRBJ2-6
TGTGCCAGCAGTTTATTGCGGTCCAGTGCCCGCTCTGGGGCCAACGTCCTGACTTTC
CASSLLRSSARSGANVLTF
>few|TRBV2|.|TRBJ2-1
TGTGCCAGCAGTGAACATCGGGGGGCGACCTACAATGAGCAGTTCTTC
CASSEHRGATYNEQFF
>many|TRBV7-6|.|TRBJ1-2
TGTGCCAGCAGCGCTACATCGGAGGGCTACACCTTC
CASSATSEGYTF
>few|TRBV7-9|TRBD1|TRBJ1-1
TGTGCCAGCAGCTTAGTAGCAGGGGGAGCTTTCTTT
CASSLVAGGAFF
>.|TRBV10-3|TRBD1|TRBJ2-1
TGTGCCATCAGTATTACCGGGACAGGAGTAAACAATGAGCAGTTCTTC
CAISITGTGVNNEQFF
>.|TRBV28|.|TRBJ1-4
TGTGCCAGCAGAGGGGGGCACCGAATAACTAATGAAAAACTGTTTTTT
CASRGGHRITNEKLFF
>.|TRBV20-1|TRBD1|TRBJ2-7
TGCAGTGATAGACCCAAAGGGACAGGGAGGACCTACGAGCAGTACTTC
CSDRPKGTGRTYEQYF
>.|TRBV7-8|.|TRBJ1-1
TGTGCCAGCAGCTCGTCACCGGGACTGAACACTGAAGCTTTCTTT
CASSSSPGLNTEAFF
>.|TRBV2|TRBD1|TRBJ2-3
TGTGCCAGCAGTGGTGTAGGGGGCGCCCCAGATACGCAGTATTTT
CASSGVGGAPDTQYF
>once|TRBV28|TRBD1|TRBJ1-3
TGTGCCAACAGTCTTACAGGGGGTATCGGAAACACCATATATTTT
CANSLTGGIGNTIYF
>few|TRBV12-3/TRBV12-4|.|TRBJ2-7
TGTGCCAGCAGTTTTCAGGACACCCTCTACGAGCAGTACTTC
CASSFQDTLYEQYF
>once|TRBV10-3|.|TRBJ1-1
TGTGCCATCAGTGGACGACAGAGTTCGAACACTGAAGCTTTCTTT
CAISGRQSSNTEAFF
>.|TRBV7-9|.|TRBJ2-3
TGTGTCAGCAGCTTATTTATGGACTACGGCGGCGGCACAGATACGCAGTATTTT
CVSSLFMDYGGGTDTQYF
>many|TRBV7-2|.|TRBJ2-4
TGTGCCAGCAGCTCCGAATGGGCCCCCATTCAGTACTTC
CASSSEWAPIQYF
>many|TRBV12-3/TRBV12-4|TRBD1|TRBJ2-3
TGTGCCAGCAGTGTGGGGGACAGGACAGATACGCAGTATTTT
CASSVGDRTDTQYF
>many|TRBV7-2|.|TRBJ1-6
TGTGCCAGCAGCTTGGCGACGTCTCATTCACCCCTCCACTTT
CASSLATSHSPLHF
>many|TRBV7-8|.|TRBJ1-1
TGTGCCAGCAGCTTAGCGAGCCAGATGAACACTGAAGCTTTCTTT
CASSLASQMNTEAFF
>few|TRBV20-1|.|TRBJ1-5
TGCAGTGCTAGGGGGGCAGGGGAGGATAGCAATCAGCCCCAGCATTTT
CSARGAGEDSNQPQHF
>.|TRBV13|.|TRBJ1-2
TGTGCCAGCAGCTTAGAAGGTGGGGGGACGAACTATGGCTACACCTTC
CASSLEGGGTNYGYTF
>.|TRBV20-1|.|TRBJ1-1
TGCAGTGTGGAGAGGCACACTGAAGCTTTCTTT
CSVERHTEAFF
>few|TRBV7-9|.|TRBJ1-2
TGTGCCAGCAGCTTAGCACAGGCGGACTATGGCTACACCTTC
CASSLAQADYGYTF
>.|TRBV10-3|TRBD1|TRBJ2-4
TGTGCCATCAGTCCCCAGGGGGCAGAAATAGCCAAAAACATTCAGTACTTC
CAISPQGAEIAKNIQYF
>many|TRBV7-2|.|TRBJ2-6
TGTGCCAGCAGCTTAGGAGGTAGTATTGGGTACCTCTCCTCGGGGGCCAACGTCCTGACTTTC
CASSLGGSIGYLSSGANVLTF
>.|TRBV29-1|.|TRBJ2-1
TGCAGCGTTGAGCCCTACGGGCGCAATGAGCAGTTCTTC
CSVEPYGRNEQFF
>few|TRBV28|.|TRBJ1-1
TGTGCCAGCAGTTTATGGGGCAGGGAGGCTTTCTTT
CASSLWGREAFF
>few|TRBV4-1|TRBD1|TRBJ2-5
TGCGCCAGCAGCTCCATTGAACAGGGGGAGCGAGAGACCCAGTACTTC
CASSSIEQGERETQYF
>few|TRBV6-2/TRBV6-3|TRBD2|TRBJ2-5
TGTGCCAGCAGGTGGCTAGCGGGGGGGCAGGAGACCCAGTACTTC
CASRWLAGGQETQYF